The 8 T cell receptor beta chains given below trace back to one sample, sequenced in a study of T cell changes during pregnancy in multiple sclerosis. Here immunoSEQ multiplex PCR was the method, and the copy in TCRdb shows in-frame clones only, minus some. The sample shows more than 45,000 clones, over 75% of them seen only once. This specimen was CD4+ T cells from peripheral blood mononuclear cells, taken in the second trimester of pregnancy. The receptor set was obtained from a female donor with multiple sclerosis, enrolled in a pregnancy study.

This chain links TRBV20-1 with TRBJ2-7, with D unresolved. Germline CDR1 and CDR2: DFQATT and SNEGSKA (reference sequence). CDR3 length: 11 amino acids. Trimming removed 2 bases at V and 3 bases at J, with 5 bases between. This chain's CDR3 is CSARLRYEQYF. In nucleotides, the CDR3 is TGCAGTGCTAGACTTCGCTACGAGCAGTACTTC.

CDR3 region: CASSLSPGEGTYEQYF. DNA for the CDR3: TGCGCCAGCAGCCTCTCCCCGGGGGAGGGGACCTACGAGCAGTACTTC. This chain joins TRBV5-1 and TRBJ2-7; TRBD2 aligns across 7 bases. Germline CDR1 reads SGHRS; CDR2 reads YFSETQ. V gave up 4 bases and J gave up 2 bases; unmatched junction bases: 12. CDR3 size: 16 residues.

The chain's CDR3 is CASRGQGHYGYTF. The CDR3 coding sequence is TGTGCCAGCAGAGGACAGGGCCACTATGGCTACACCTTC. V and J are TRBV6-5 and TRBJ1-2; 8 bases map to TRBD1. The CDR3 is made up of 13 amino acids. Trimming cost V 6 bases and J 3 bases; bases outside gene matches: 3. The germline gives CDR1 MNHEY, CDR2 SVGAGI.

The chain employs TRBV2 and TRBJ1-5, with unresolved D. The CDR3 length is 15 residues. From germline, CDR1 is SNHLY and CDR2 FYNNEI. V lost 4 bases and J 0 bases, leaving 10 bases between the germline ends. CDR3: CASSVTELSNQPQHF. CDR3 in DNA: TGTGCCAGCAGTGTTACAGAGCTTAGCAATCAGCCCCAGCATTTT.

The genes are TRBV2 and TRBJ1-1; the D gene is possibly TRBD1 (5 bases). V gave up 2 bases and J gave up 1 base, with 8 bases separating them. Germline V lookup: CDR1 SNHLY, CDR2 FYNNEI. This CDR3 spans 14 amino acids. The CDR3 DNA is TGTGCCAGCAGTGAAATGGGGCAGAACACTGAAGCTTTCTTT. Protein sequence: CASSEMGQNTEAFF.

The genes are TRBV7-2 and TRBJ2-1, with D tentatively TRBD1 (5 bases). Trimming stripped 1 base from V and 8 bases from J, with 18 bases between. This CDR3 contains 16 residues. Germline CDR1 and CDR2: SGHTA and FQGNSA. Here the CDR3 DNA reads TGTGCCAGCAGCTTAGTCTTGGGGCTACTTCGTGATGAGCAGTTCTTC. Its protein product is CASSLVLGLLRDEQFF. Full variable domain (rest looked up from reference TRBV7-2 and TRBJ2-1): GAGVSQSPSNKVTEKGKDVELRCDPISGHTALYWYRQSLGQGLEFLIYFQGNSAPDKSGLPSDRFSAERTGGSVSTLTIQRTQQEDSAVYLCASSLVLGLLRDEQFFGPGTRLTVL.

CDR3 region: CASSEQGGGSAFF. The CDR3 bases are TGTGCCAGCAGTGAACAGGGAGGGGGATCGGCTTTCTTT. The J gene is TRBJ1-1, the V gene TRBV2; the D gene is possibly TRBD1 (6 bases). Trimming removed 2 bases at V and 11 bases at J, with 15 bases between. The V gene's germline CDR1 is SNHLY and CDR2 FYNNEI. CDR3 length equals 13 residues.

This chain connects TRBV6-5 to TRBJ2-1; TRBD2 aligns across 10 bases. After removal of 4 bases from V and 1 base from J, the junction contained 4 bases not matched to a gene. Germline CDR1 MNHEY, CDR2 SVGAGI. The CDR3 covers 16 residues. The CDR3 reads CASSWGLARSYNEQFF. The CDR3 region has the DNA TGTGCCAGCAGTTGGGGACTAGCGCGTTCCTACAATGAGCAGTTCTTC.